This T cell receptor (beta chain) was documented in a study of cytomegalovirus exposure and HLA in healthy donors. The CDR3 consists of 17 residues. With 60 Vbeta and 13 Jbeta primers, the PCR was carried out. Libraries were prepared by immunoSEQ multiplex PCR; TCRdb keeps only in-frame clonotypes and omits some of them. This table has about 170,000 clones, around 78% appearing once. The V and J genes are TRBV21-1 and TRBJ1-2; the table's D call TRBD1 went unverified against the DNA. TRBV21-1 is listed as a pseudogene. The clonotype was recovered from a woman in her 30s in good health and CMV-seropositive. The sequencing input was PBMCs. This CDR3 is CASSKGTGTESNYGYTF. The CDR3, as DNA: TGTGCCAGCAGCAAGGGCACAGGGACAGAATCTAACTATGGCTACACCTTC.